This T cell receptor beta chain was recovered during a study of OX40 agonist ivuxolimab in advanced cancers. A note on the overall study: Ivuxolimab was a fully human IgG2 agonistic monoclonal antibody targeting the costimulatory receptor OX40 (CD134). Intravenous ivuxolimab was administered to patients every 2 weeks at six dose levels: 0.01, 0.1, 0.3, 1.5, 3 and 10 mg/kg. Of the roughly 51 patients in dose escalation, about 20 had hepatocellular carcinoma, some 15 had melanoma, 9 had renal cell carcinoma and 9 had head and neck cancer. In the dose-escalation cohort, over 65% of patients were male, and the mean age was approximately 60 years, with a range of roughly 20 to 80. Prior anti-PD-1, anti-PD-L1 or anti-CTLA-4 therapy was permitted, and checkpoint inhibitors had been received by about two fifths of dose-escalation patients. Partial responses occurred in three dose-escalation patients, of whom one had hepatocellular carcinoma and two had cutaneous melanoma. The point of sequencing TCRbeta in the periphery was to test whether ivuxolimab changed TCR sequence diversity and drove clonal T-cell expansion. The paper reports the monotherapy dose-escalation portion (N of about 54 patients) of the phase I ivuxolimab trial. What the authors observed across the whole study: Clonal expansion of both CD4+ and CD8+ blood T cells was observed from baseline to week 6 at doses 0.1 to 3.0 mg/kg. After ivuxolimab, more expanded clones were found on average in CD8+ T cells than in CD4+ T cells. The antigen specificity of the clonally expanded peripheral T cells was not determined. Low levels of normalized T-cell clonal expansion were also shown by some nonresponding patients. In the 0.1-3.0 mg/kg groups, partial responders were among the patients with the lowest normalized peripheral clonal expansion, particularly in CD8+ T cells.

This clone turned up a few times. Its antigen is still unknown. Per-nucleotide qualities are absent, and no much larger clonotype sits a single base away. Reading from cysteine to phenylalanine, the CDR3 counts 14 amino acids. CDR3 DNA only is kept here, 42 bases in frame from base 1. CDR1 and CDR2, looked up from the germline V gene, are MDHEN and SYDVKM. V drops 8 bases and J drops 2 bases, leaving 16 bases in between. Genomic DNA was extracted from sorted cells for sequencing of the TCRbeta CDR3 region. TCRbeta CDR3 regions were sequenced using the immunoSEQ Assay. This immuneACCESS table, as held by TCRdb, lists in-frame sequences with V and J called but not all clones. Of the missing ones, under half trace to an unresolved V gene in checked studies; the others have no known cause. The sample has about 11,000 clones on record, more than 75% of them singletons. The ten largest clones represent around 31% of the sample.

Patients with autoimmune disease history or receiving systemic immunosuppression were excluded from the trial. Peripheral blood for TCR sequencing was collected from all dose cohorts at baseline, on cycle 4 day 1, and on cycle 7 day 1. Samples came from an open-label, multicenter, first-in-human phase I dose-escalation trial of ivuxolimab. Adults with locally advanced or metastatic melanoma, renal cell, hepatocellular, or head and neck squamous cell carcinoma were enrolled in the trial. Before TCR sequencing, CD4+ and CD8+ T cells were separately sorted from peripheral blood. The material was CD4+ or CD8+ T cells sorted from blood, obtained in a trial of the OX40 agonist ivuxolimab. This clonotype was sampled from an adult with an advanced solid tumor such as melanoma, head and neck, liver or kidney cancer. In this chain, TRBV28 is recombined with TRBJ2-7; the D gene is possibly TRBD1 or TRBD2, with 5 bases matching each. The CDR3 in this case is CASSPLGETYEQYF. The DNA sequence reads TGTGCCAGCTCCCCTCTAGGGGAGACCTACGAGCAGTACTTC.